What follows are 12 T cell receptor beta chains derived from one specimen sequenced in a study of shared clonotypes between healthy human individuals. The naive CD8 subset, CD45RO-negative cells positively selected for CCR7, excluded terminally differentiated effector memory CD45RA+ cells. Data came from immunoSEQ multiplex PCR; TCRdb stores just in-frame clones and leaves some out. The table includes about 590,000 clones, 95% to 96% detected once. The sequencing sample was made of naive CD8+ T cells sorted from blood. The receptors derive from a woman aged 25 to 39 in good health.

V and J are TRBV27 and TRBJ2-1, with 7 positions matching TRBD1. In germline, CDR1 is MNHEY, CDR2 SMNVEV (reference sequence). The CDR3 loop spans 15 amino acids. The V segment lost 2 bases and the J segment 8 bases; nucleotides outside the gene matches: 9. The CDR3 nucleotides are TGTGCCAGCAGTTTAGCGCCCAGAGGGGGCGATGAGCAGTTCTTC. Protein product: CASSLAPRGGDEQFF.

V and J are TRBV11-2 and TRBJ2-7, with D perhaps being TRBD1 or TRBD2 (7 bases each). The V end lost 9 bases, the J end lost 4 bases, and 16 bases lay between the germline ends. CDR1 and CDR2 (germline): SGHAT, FQNNGV. The CDR3 contains 13 residues. In DNA form, the CDR3 reads TGTGCCAGTGAGGGGGAGGGGGCTTACGAGCAGTACTTC. This codes for CASEGEGAYEQYF.

The CDR3 DNA reads TGCAGTGCTAGAGCCTACGAGCAGTACTTC. It yields the protein CSARAYEQYF. V usage is TRBV20-1 and J usage is TRBJ2-5; D not certain. The J call could be wrong; TRBJ2-7 is a better fit for the DNA end. CDR1 is DFQATT and CDR2 is SNEGSKA in the germline V gene (reference sequence). The CDR3 contains 10 residues.

The V and J genes are TRBV28 and TRBJ2-7, with 8 nucleotides matching TRBD1. The germline gives CDR1 MDHEN, CDR2 SYDVKM. J gave up 4 bases and V 4 bases, and 15 bases lay outside the gene matches. The length of the CDR3 is 17 residues. CDR3 in DNA: TGTGCCAGCAGTTCAGATTCAACAGGGGGAAGTTTATACGAGCAGTACTTC. It is translated as CASSSDSTGGSLYEQYF.

V gene TRBV25-1 combines with J gene TRBJ2-6; D is possibly TRBD1 (6 bases). V was trimmed by 5 bases and J by 0 bases, leaving 14 bases between them. Germline V lookup: CDR1 MGHDK, CDR2 SYGVNS. This CDR3 is built from 17 residues. CDR3: CASSRSGHPSGANVLTF. Written as DNA, the CDR3 is TGTGCCAGCAGTAGGTCGGGACACCCCTCTGGGGCCAACGTCCTGACTTTC.

The V gene is TRBV5-6, the J gene TRBJ2-7; either TRBD1 or TRBD2 may fit D (6 bases each). Germline V gene data show CDR1 as SGHDT and CDR2 as YYEEEE. V lost 4 bases and J lost 6, with 11 bases in between. The CDR3 is 12 amino acids. CDR3 nucleotide sequence: TGTGCCAGCAGCCTGACGGGGGCCGAGCAGTACTTC. This translates into CASSLTGAEQYF.

The chain joins TRBV28 to TRBJ2-7, with 8 bases lining up with TRBD1. The trim removed 6 bases at V and 2 bases at J, leaving 6 bases unmatched. Germline CDR1 reads MDHEN; CDR2 reads SYDVKM. This CDR3 is built from 14 residues. The CDR3 here is CASRPGQGPYEQYF. The DNA of the CDR3 is TGTGCCAGCAGACCAGGACAGGGCCCCTACGAGCAGTACTTC.

The chain uses TRBV5-4 and TRBJ1-1; D perhaps matches TRBD1 (5 bases). Per germline, CDR1 SGHNT and CDR2 YYREEE (reference sequence). Trimming left V 1 base short and J 6 bases short, with 7 bases between. This CDR3 has 12 residues. The CDR3 is CASSLLGAEAFF. The CDR3 DNA is TGTGCCAGCAGCTTGTTGGGGGCTGAAGCTTTCTTT.

The gene calls are TRBV5-6 and TRBJ1-1, with D unclear. V was trimmed by 4 bases and J by 1 base, leaving 11 bases between them. The CDR3 is 14 amino acids. CDR1 and CDR2 (germline): SGHDT, YYEEEE. Here the CDR3 DNA reads TGTGCCAGCAGCGCTGACGGACCGAACACTGAAGCTTTCTTT. Its translation is CASSADGPNTEAFF.

This chain joins TRBV7-8 and TRBJ2-3; TRBD2 aligns across 12 bases. The germline gives CDR1 SGHVS, CDR2 FQNEAQ. This CDR3 has 18 amino acids. The trim removed 4 bases at V and 2 bases at J, leaving 10 bases unmatched. CDR3 protein: CASSWKRTSGTYTDTQYF. The DNA for the CDR3 is TGTGCCAGCAGCTGGAAACGGACTAGCGGGACCTACACAGATACGCAGTATTTT.

Concerning this clone: The junction shows a germline mismatch at one end, possibly a read error. This chain's CDR3 is CSVEGSSAEAFF. The DNA for the CDR3 is TGCAGCGTGGAAGGGTCCAGCGCTGAAGCTTTCTTT. The genes are TRBV29-1 and TRBJ1-1; no definite D call. CDR1 and CDR2 (germline): SQVTM, ANQGSEA. This CDR3 region has 12 residues. The full variable domain, rest sourced from reference TRBV29-1 and TRBJ1-1, is SAVISQKPSRDICQRGTSLTIQCQVDSQVTMMFWYRQQPGQSLTLIATANQGSEATYESGFVIDKFPISRPNLTFSTLTVSNMSPEDSSIYLCSVEGSSAEAFFGQGTRLTVV.

The chain recombines TRBV9 with TRBJ2-3; a weak D match, TRBD2 (7 bases). The V gene lost 4 bases and the J gene lost 0 bases, with 12 bases spanning the gap. The CDR3 has 15 residues. Germline assignment: CDR1 SGDLS and CDR2 YYNGEE. This CDR3 reads CASSLGGASTDTQYF. CDR3 bases: TGTGCCAGCAGCCTGGGGGGGGCTAGCACAGATACGCAGTATTTT.